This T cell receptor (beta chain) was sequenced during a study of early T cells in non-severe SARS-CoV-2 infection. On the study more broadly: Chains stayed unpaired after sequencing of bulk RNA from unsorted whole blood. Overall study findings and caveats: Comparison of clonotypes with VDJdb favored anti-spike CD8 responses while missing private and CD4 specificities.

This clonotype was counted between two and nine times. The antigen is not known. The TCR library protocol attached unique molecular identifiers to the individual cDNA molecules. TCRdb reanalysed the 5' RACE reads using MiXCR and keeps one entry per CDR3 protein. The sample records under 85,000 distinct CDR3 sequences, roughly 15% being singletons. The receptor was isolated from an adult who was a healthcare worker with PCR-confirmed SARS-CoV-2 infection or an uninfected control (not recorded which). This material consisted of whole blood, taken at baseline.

The DNA for the CDR3 is TGTGCCAGCAGTTTAAGGACAGGGATATCCTACGAGCAGTACTTC. It yields the protein CASSLRTGISYEQYF. This rearrangement joins TRBV27 to TRBJ2-7; 8 bases agree with TRBD1. Germline-derived CDR1 and CDR2 are MNHEY and SMNVEV (reference sequence). V shed 2 bases, J shed 1 base, and the junction held 4 bases outside the gene matches. CDR3 size: 15 residues.